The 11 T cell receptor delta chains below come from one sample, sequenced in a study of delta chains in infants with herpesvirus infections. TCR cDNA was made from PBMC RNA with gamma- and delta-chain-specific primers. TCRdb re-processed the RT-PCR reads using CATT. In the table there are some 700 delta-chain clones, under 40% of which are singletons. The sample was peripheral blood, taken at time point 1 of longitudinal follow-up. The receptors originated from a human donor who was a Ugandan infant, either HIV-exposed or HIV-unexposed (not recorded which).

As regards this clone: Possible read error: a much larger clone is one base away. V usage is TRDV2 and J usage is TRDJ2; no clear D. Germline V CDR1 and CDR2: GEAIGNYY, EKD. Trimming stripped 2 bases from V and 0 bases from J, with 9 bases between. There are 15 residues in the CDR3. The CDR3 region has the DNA TGTGCCTGTGACATACTCAGGCCTTTGACAGCACAACTCTTCTTT. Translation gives CACDILRPLTAQLFF.

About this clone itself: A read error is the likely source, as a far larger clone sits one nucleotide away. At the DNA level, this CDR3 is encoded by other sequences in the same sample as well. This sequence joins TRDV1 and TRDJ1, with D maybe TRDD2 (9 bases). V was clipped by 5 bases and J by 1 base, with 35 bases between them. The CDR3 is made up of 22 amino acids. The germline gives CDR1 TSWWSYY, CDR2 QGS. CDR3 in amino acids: CALGPPAFLRWGTHSFTDKLIF. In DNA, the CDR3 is TGTGCTCTTGGGCCTCCGGCCTTCCTACGCTGGGGGACCCATTCTTTCACCGATAAACTCATCTTT.

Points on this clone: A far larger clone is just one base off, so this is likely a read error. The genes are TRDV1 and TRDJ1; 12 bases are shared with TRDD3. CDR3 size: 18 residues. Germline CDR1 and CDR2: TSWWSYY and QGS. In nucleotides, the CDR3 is TGTGCTCTTGGGGAACTTCCCCCCCTGGGGGATACGAACGATAACCTCATCTTT. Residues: CALGELPPLGDTNDNLIF.

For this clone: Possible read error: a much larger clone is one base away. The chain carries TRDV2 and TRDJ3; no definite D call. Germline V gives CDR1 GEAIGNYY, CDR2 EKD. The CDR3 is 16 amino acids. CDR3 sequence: CARDTPSSWDTRQMFF. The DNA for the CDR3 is TGTGCCCGTGACACTCCAAGCTCCTGGGACACCCGACAGATGTTTTTC.

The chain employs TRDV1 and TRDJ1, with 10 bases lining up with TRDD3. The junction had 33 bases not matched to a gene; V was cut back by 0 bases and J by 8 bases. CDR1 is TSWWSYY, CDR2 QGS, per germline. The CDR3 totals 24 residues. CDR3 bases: TGTGCTCTTGGGGAACTCCCCCAGGGGTCTTATTCCCTTACTGGGGGATTATCCGACCTAAAACTCATCTTT. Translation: CALGELPQGSYSLTGGLSDLKLIF.

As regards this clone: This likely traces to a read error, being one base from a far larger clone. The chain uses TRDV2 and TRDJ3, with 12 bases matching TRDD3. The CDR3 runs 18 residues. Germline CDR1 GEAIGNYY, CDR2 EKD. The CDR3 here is CACDNTGGYSWDARQMFF. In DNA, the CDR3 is TGTGCCTGTGACAATACTGGGGGATACTCCTGGGACGCCCGACAGATGTTTTTC.

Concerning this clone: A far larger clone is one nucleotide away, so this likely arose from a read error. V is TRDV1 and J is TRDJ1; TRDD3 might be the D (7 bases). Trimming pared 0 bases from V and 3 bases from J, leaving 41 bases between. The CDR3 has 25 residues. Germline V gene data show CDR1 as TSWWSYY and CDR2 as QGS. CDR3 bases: TGTGCTCTTGGGGAACTCGGCCCCTCCTCCTACAACTTGAGGGTAAGGGGGGATGCCGCCGATAAACTCATCTTT. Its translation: CALGELGPSSYNLRVRGDAADKLIF.

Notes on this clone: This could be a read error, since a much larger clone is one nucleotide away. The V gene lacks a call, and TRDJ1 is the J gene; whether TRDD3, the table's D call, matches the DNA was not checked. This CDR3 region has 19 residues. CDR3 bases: TGTGCTCGTGGGGAACCTGCGGTACTGGGGGATTTCCACACCGATAAACTCATCTTT. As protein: CARGEPAVLGDFHTDKLIF.

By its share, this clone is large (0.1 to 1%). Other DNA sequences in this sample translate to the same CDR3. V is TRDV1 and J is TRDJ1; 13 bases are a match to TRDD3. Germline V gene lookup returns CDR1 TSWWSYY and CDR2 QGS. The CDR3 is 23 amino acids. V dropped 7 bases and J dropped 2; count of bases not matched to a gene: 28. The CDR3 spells CALVDGPFVLGDTRISSTDKLIF. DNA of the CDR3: TGTGCTCTTGTCGACGGACCATTTGTACTGGGGGATACGCGTATCTCATCTACCGATAAACTCATCTTT.

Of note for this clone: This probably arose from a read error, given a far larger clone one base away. The CDR3 spells CACDILGDTTTQLFF. The CDR3 DNA is TGTGCCTGTGACATACTGGGGGATACGACAACACAACTCTTCTTT. J is TRDJ2 and V is TRDV2; 13 positions match TRDD3. Germline V lookup: CDR1 GEAIGNYY, CDR2 EKD. CDR3 size: 15 residues.

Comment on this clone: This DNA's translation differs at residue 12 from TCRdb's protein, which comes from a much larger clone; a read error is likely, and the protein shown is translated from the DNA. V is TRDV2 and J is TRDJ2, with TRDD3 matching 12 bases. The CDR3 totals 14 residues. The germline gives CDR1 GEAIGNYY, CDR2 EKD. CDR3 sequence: CACDILGDTAQPFF. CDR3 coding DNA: TGTGCCTGTGACATACTGGGGGATACAGCACAACCCTTCTTT.